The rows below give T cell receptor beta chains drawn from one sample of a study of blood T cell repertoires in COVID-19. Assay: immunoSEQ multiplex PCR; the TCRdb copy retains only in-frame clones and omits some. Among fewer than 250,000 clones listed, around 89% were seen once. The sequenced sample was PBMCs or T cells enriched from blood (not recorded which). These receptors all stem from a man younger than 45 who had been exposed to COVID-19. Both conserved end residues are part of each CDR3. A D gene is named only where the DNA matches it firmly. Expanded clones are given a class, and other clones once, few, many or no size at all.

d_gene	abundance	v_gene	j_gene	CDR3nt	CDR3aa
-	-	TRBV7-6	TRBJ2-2	TGTGCCAGCAGCGACAACAGGGACACCGGGGAGCTGTTTTTT	CASSDNRDTGELFF
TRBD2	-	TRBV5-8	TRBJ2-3	TGTGCCAGCAGCTTGGGAGCGGGGGGCACCACAGATACGCAGTATTTT	CASSLGAGGTTDTQYF
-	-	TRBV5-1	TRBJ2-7	TGCGCCAGCAGCCCGACGAATGGACAACTCGCCTACGAGCAGTACTTC	CASSPTNGQLAYEQYF
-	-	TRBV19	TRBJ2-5	TGTGCCAGTAGTAGGTGGGGGGGCCGGGAGACCCAGTACTTC	CASSRWGGRETQYF
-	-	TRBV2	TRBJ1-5	TGTGCCAGCCGGTTGGTCAAGAATCAGCCCCAGCATTTT	CASRLVKNQPQHF
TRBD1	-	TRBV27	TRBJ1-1	TGTGCCAGCAGTCCAACCGGGACAGGGTATACCGCTTTCTTT	CASSPTGTGYTAFF
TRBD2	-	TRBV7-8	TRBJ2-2	TGTGCCAGCACCCCTGCTGGCGGGGGCACCGGGGAGCTGTTTTTT	CASTPAGGGTGELFF
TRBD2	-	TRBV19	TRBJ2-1	TGTGCCAGTAGCCGACCGGGACTAGCGGGGGGGCGCAATGAGCAGTTCTTC	CASSRPGLAGGRNEQFF
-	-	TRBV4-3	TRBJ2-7	TGCGCCAGCAGCCAAGAAGCCAGGGTCTACGAGCAGTACTTC	CASSQEARVYEQYF
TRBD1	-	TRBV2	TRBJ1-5	TGTGCCAGCAGGGGGGGGACAGGGTCCAATCAGCCCCAGCATTTT	CASRGGTGSNQPQHF
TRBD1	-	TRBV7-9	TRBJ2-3	TGTGCCAGCAGCTTATCGAGGGGGCGGGCGGATACGCAGTATTTT	CASSLSRGRADTQYF
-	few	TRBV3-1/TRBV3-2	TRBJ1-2	TGTGCCAGCAGCCTGGGCGAAGGGAGGGTCTATGGCTACACCTTC	CASSLGEGRVYGYTF
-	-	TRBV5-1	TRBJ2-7	TGCGCCAGCAGCTTGGGTACACTAAGCTCCTACGAGCAGTACTTC	CASSLGTLSSYEQYF
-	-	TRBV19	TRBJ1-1	TGTGCCAGTGGATTAGGGGGTGTGAACACTGAAGCTTTCTTT	CASGLGGVNTEAFF
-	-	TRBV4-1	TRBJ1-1	TGCGCCAGCAGCCAACGTGCGTTGAACACTGAAGCTTTCTTT	CASSQRALNTEAFF
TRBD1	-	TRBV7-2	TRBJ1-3	TGTGCCAGCAGCTTAAGGGGACAGGGCACCGGAAACACCATATATTTT	CASSLRGQGTGNTIYF
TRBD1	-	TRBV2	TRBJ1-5	TGTGCCAGCAGTAGGGGAGGGACAGGGGGTCAGCCCCAGCATTTT	CASSRGGTGGQPQHF
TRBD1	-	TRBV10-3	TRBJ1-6	TGTGCCATCAGTCTGACAGGGAGCAGGATCGGAAGTTCACCCCTCCACTTT	CAISLTGSRIGSSPLHF
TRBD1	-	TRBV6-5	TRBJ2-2	TGTGCCAGCAGTTCCCCAGGGGGCAGGGGCACCGGGGAGCTGTTTTTT	CASSSPGGRGTGELFF
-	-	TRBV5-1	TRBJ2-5	TGCGCCAGCAGCCCGAGGCCCTTAGGAAGCGGTGGCCAAGAGACCCAGTACTTC	CASSPRPLGSGGQETQYF
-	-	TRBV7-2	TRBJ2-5	TGTGCCAGCAGCCGGGGGGCGGGGGCCTTCCAAGAGACCCAGTACTTC	CASSRGAGAFQETQYF
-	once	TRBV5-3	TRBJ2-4	TGTGCCAGAAGCTTAGAGGTCCAGCAAAACATTCAGTACTTC	CARSLEVQQNIQYF
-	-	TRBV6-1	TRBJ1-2	TGTGCCAGCAGTGAAGAGAGGGGGTATGGCTACACCTTC	CASSEERGYGYTF
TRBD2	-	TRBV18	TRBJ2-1	TGTGCCAGCTCACCCGGGGGGGCAAACTACAATGAGCAGTTCTTC	CASSPGGANYNEQFF
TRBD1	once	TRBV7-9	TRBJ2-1	TGTGCCAGCAGCTTAGGCAGGGACAGGGGGCTTTTCCAGTTCTTC	CASSLGRDRGLFQFF
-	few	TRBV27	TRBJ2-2	TGTGCCACCTGGAGTTGGAACACCGGGGAGCTGTTTTTT	CATWSWNTGELFF
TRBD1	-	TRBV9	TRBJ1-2	TGTGCCAGCAGCGGGTCTCGGGTAACCGGGACAGGGAAGAGACTTAACTATGGCTACACCTTC	CASSGSRVTGTGKRLNYGYTF
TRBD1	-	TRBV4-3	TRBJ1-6	TGCGCCAGCAGCCAAGGGGCCGACAGGGAAGGCTCACCCCTCCACTTT	CASSQGADREGSPLHF
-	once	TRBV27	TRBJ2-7	TGTGCCAGCAGTCTACAGGGTTTTGGGTACGAGCAGTACTTC	CASSLQGFGYEQYF
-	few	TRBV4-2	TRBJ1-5	TGTGCCAGCAGACAAGAGTCGGCGGAAAATCAGCCCCAGCATTTT	CASRQESAENQPQHF
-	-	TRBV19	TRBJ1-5	TGTGCCAGTAGAGACCCAGGACAGACATACTATAGCAATCAGCCCCAGCATTTT	CASRDPGQTYYSNQPQHF
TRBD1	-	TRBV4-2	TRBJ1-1	TGTGCCAGCAGCCATGGGGGGGACAGGTCGGTAGGGGAAGCTTTCTTT	CASSHGGDRSVGEAFF
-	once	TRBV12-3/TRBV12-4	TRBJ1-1	TGTGCCAGCACCTTACGGGAGTCCACTGAAGCTTTCTTT	CASTLRESTEAFF
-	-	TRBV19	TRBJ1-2	TGTGCCAGTAGTTTCCAGGGCCATGGGAAATACACCTTC	CASSFQGHGKYTF
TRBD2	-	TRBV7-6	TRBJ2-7	TGTGCCAGCAGTCCCGGGGGGGCCCGAATCTTCTCCTACGAGCAGTACTTC	CASSPGGARIFSYEQYF
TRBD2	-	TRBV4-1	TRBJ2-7	TGCGCCAGCAGCCCCCGGGTAGCGGGGGGGTTATACGAGCAGTACTTC	CASSPRVAGGLYEQYF
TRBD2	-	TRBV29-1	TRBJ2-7	TGCAGCGTTGGAGGGACTACTGTGCAGTACTTC	CSVGGTTVQYF
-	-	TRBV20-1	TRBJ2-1	TGCAGTGCTAGAAGCGGCAATGAGCAGTTCTTC	CSARSGNEQFF
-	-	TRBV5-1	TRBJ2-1	TGCGCCAGCATCCAGCAATCGGGTTCCTACAATGAGCAGTTCTTC	CASIQQSGSYNEQFF
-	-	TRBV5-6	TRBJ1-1	TGTGCCAGCAGCTCGGGAGGGAAGAACACTGAAGCTTTCTTT	CASSSGGKNTEAFF
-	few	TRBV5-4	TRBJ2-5	TGTGCCAGCAGCTTGAACGGCCAAGAGACCCAGTACTTC	CASSLNGQETQYF
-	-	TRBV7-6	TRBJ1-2	TGTGCCAGCAGCTTATCGGAGGGGTGGACCTTC	CASSLSEGWTF
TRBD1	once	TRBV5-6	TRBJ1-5	TGTGCCAGCACCCTAGGACAGGGGGTCAATCAGCCCCAGCATTTT	CASTLGQGVNQPQHF
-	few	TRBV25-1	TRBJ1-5	TGTGCCAGCAGTGAAGCAGGAGGGTATAGCAATCAGCCCCAGCATTTT	CASSEAGGYSNQPQHF
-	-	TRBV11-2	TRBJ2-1	TGTGCCAGCAGCAGACCTGTGAGGGAGCAGTTCTTC	CASSRPVREQFF
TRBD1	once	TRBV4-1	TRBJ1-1	TGCGCCAGCAGCGAACTCAGGGGGGCCAACACTGAAGCTTTCTTT	CASSELRGANTEAFF
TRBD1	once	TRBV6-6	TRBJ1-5	TGTGCCAGCAGCGGGGCGACAGGGGCAACCGGGGAGCCCCAGCATTTT	CASSGATGATGEPQHF
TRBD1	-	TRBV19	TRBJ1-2	TGTGCCAGTAGAGTACAGGGGATAAGTAACTATGGCTACACCTTC	CASRVQGISNYGYTF
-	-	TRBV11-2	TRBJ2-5	TGTGCCAGCAGCTTAGATCTTAGGGGGTTGGAGACCCAGTACTTC	CASSLDLRGLETQYF
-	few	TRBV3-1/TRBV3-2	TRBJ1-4	TGTGCCAGCAGCCAAGGGAGAGCAGAAAAACTGTTTTTT	CASSQGRAEKLFF
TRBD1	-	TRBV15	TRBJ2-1	TGTGCCACCAGCCCACGGGACAGGGGGCATAACTTCTACAATGAGCAGTTCTTC	CATSPRDRGHNFYNEQFF
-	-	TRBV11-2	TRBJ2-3	TGTGCCAGCAGCTTAGCGGGTTCGAGCACAGATACGCAGTATTTT	CASSLAGSSTDTQYF
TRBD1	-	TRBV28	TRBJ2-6	TGTGCCAGCAGTGTACAGGGGGCTGGGGCCAACGTCCTGACTTTC	CASSVQGAGANVLTF
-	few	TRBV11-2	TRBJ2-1	TGTGCCAGCAGTTCCTCGGGACACCTAAGAGACAATGAGCAGTTCTTC	CASSSSGHLRDNEQFF
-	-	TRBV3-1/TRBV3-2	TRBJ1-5	TGTGCCAGCAGCCAAGATCAGTCTCAGCCCCAGCATTTT	CASSQDQSQPQHF
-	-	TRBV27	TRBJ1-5	TGTGCCAGCAGTTTAGGTCAGTATCAGCCCCAGCATTTT	CASSLGQYQPQHF
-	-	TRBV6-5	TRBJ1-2	TGTGCCAGCAGTTACCGACCCCAGACAGCAACATATGGCTACACCTTC	CASSYRPQTATYGYTF